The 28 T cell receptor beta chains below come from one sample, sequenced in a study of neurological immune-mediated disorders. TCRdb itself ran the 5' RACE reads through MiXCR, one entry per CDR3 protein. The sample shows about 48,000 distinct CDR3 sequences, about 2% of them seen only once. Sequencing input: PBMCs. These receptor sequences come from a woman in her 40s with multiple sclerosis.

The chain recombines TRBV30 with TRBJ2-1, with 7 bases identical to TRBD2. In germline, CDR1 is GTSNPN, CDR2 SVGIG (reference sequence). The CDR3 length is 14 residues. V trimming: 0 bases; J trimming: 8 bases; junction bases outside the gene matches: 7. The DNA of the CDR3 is TGTGCCTGGAGTGTCGGGGACTACGCCTATGAGCAGTTCTTC. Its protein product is CAWSVGDYAYEQFF. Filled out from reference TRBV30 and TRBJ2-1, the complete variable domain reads SQTIHQWPATLVQPVGSPLSLECTVEGTSNPNLYWYRQAAGRGLQLLFYSVGIGQISSEVPQNLSASRPQDRQFILSSKKLLLSDSGFYLCAWSVGDYAYEQFFGPGTRLTVL.

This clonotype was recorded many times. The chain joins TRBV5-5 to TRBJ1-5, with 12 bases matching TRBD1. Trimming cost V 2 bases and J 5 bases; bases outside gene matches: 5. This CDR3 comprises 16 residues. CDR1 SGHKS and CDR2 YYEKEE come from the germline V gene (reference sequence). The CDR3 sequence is CASSFGTGGSDQPQHF. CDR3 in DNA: TGTGCCAGCAGCTTCGGGACAGGGGGCTCGGATCAGCCCCAGCATTTT.

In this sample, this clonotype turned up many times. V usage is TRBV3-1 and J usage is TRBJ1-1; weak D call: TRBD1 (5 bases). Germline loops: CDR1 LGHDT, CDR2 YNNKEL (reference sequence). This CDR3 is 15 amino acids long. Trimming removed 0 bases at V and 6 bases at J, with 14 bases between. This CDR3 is CASSQEFRDLAEAFF. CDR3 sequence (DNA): TGTGCCAGCAGCCAAGAGTTCAGGGATTTGGCTGAAGCTTTCTTT.

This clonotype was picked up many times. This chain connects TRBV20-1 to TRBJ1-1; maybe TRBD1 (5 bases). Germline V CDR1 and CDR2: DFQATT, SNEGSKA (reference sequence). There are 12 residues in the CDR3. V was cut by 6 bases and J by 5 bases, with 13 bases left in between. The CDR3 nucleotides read TGCAGTGCCAGGGCAGGGAGGACTGAAGCTTTCTTT. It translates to CSARAGRTEAFF.

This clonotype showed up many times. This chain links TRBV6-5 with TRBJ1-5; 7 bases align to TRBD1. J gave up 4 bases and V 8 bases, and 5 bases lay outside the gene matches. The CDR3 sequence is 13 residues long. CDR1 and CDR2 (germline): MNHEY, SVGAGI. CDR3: CASSRDRNQPQHF. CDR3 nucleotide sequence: TGTGCCAGCTCCCGGGACAGAAATCAGCCCCAGCATTTT.

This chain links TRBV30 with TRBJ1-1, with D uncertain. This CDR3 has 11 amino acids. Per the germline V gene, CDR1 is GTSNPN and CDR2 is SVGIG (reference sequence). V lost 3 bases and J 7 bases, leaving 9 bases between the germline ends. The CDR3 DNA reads TGTGCCTGGAGCATCTGGAATGAAGCTTTCTTT. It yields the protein CAWSIWNEAFF.

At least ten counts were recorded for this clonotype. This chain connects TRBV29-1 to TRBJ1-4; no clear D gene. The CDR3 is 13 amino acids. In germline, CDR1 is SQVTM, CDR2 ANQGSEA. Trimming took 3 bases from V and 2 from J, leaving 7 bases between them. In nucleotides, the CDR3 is TGCAGCGTTGAGTTTGGGACTAATGAAAAACTGTTTTTT. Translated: CSVEFGTNEKLFF.

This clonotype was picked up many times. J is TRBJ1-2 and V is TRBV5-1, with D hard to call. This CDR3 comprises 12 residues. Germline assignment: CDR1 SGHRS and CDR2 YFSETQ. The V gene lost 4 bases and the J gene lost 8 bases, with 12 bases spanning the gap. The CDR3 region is CASSTTTAGYTF. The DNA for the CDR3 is TGCGCCAGCAGCACGACCACGGCCGGCTACACCTTC.

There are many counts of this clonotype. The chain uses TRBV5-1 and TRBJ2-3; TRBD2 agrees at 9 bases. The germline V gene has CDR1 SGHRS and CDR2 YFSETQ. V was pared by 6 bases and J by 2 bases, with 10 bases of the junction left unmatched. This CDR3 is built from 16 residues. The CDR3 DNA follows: TGCGCCAGCACTCCCTGGCTAGCGGGGAACACAGATACGCAGTATTTT. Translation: CASTPWLAGNTDTQYF.

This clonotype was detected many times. This chain's CDR3 is CAIKTGQGDTQYF. The CDR3 DNA is TGTGCCATCAAAACGGGACAGGGAGATACGCAGTATTTT. This chain uses TRBV10-3 with TRBJ2-3; 9 positions agree with TRBD1. The CDR3 is made up of 13 amino acids. Losses at the gene ends were 7 bases for V and 5 bases for J; bases not matched to a gene: 4. Germline V gene sequence: CDR1 ENHRY, CDR2 SYGVKD.

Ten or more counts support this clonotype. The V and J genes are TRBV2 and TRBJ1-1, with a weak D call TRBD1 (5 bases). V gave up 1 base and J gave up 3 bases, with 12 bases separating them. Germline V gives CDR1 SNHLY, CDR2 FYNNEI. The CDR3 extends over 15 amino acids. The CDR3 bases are TGTGCCAGCAGTGAAGGCAGGGTAGGGGACACTGAAGCTTTCTTT. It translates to CASSEGRVGDTEAFF.

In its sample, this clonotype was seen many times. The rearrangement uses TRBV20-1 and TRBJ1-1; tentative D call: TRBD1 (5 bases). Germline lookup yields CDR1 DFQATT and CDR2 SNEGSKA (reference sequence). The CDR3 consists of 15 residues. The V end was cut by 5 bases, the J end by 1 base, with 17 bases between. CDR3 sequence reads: CSAPYLGGSNTEAFF. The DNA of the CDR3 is TGCAGTGCTCCCTATTTGGGGGGGTCGAACACTGAAGCTTTCTTT.

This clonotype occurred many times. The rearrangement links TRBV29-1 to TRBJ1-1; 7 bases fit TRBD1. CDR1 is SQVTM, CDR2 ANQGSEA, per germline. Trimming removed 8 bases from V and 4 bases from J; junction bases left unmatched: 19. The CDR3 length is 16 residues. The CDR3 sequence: CSSQGDRVRSSTEAFF. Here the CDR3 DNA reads TGCAGCTCCCAGGGGGACCGGGTCCGTTCAAGCACTGAAGCTTTCTTT.

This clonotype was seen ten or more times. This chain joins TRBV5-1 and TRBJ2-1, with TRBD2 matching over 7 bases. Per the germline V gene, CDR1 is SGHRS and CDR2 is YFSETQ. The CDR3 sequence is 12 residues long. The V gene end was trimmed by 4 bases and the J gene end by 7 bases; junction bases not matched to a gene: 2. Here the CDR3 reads CASSRSGNEQFF. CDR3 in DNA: TGCGCCAGCAGCCGTAGCGGGAATGAGCAGTTCTTC.

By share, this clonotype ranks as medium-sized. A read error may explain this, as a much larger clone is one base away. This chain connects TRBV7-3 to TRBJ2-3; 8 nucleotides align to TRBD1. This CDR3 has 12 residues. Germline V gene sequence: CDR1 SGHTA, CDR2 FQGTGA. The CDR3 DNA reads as TGTGCCAGCAGCCAGGGGGCAGATACGAAGTATTTT. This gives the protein CASSQGADTKYF.

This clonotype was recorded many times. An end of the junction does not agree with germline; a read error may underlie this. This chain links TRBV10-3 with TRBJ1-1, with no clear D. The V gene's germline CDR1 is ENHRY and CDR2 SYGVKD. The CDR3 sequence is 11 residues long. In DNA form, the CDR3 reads TGCGGAGCACGGACCGACACTGAAGCTTTCTTT. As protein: CGARTDTEAFF.

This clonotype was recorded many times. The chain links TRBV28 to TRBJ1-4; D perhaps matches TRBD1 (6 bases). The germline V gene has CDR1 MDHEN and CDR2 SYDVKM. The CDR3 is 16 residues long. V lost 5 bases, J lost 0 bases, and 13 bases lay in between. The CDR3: CASSTRTVTTNEKLFF. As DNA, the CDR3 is TGTGCCAGCAGTACGAGGACAGTTACAACTAATGAAAAACTGTTTTTT. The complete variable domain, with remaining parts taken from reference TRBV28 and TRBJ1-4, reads DVKVTQSSRYLVKRTGEKVFLECVQDMDHENMFWYRQDPGLGLRLIYFSYDVKMKEKGDIPEGYSVSREKKERFSLILESASTNQTSMYLCASSTRTVTTNEKLFFGSGTQLSVL.

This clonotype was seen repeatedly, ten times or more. CDR3 sequence: CASSYDPAGAIDTQYF. The CDR3 coding sequence is TGTGCCAGCAGTTACGACCCAGCGGGGGCCATAGATACGCAGTATTTT. J is TRBJ2-3 and V is TRBV6-6, with 8 nucleotides matching TRBD2. With 2 bases clipped from V and 5 bases from J, the junction kept 9 bases outside the gene matches. The CDR3 extends over 16 amino acids. In germline, CDR1 is MNHNY, CDR2 SVGAGI (reference sequence).

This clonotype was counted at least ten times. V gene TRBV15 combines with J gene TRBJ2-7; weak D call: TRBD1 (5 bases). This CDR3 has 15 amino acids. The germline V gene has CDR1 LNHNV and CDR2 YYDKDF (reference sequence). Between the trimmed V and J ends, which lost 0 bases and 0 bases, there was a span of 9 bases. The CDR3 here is CATSRDLDSSYEQYF. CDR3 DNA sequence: TGTGCCACCAGCAGAGACCTCGACAGCTCCTACGAGCAGTACTTC.

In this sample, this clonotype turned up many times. The CDR3 protein is CASSQMPGHNYGYTF. The CDR3 region has the DNA TGTGCCAGCAGCCAGATGCCGGGGCATAACTATGGCTACACCTTC. This chain uses TRBV7-8 with TRBJ1-2; D is possibly TRBD1 (5 bases). Trimming stripped 5 bases from V and 1 base from J, with 14 bases between. This CDR3 region has 15 residues. Germline loops: CDR1 SGHVS, CDR2 FQNEAQ.

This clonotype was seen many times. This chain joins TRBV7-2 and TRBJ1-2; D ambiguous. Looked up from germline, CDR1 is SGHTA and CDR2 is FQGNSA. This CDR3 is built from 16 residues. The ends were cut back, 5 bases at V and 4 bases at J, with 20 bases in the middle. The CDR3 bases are TGTGCCAGCAGCAATCCACCGGGTTCCGCTCCCTATGGCTACACCTTC. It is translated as CASSNPPGSAPYGYTF.

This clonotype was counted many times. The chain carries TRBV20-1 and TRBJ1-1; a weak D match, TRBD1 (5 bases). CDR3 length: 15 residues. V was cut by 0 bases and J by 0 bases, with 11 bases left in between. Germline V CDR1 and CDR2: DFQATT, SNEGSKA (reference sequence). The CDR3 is CSARDDHRMNTEAFF. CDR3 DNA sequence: TGCAGTGCTAGAGATGACCACAGGATGAACACTGAAGCTTTCTTT.

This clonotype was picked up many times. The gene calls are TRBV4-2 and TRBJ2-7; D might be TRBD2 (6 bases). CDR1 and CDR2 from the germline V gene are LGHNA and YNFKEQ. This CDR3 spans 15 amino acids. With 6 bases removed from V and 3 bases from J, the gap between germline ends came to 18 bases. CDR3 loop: CASRKTGVSDYEQYF. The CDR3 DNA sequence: TGTGCCAGCAGGAAAACGGGGGTTTCAGACTACGAGCAGTACTTC.

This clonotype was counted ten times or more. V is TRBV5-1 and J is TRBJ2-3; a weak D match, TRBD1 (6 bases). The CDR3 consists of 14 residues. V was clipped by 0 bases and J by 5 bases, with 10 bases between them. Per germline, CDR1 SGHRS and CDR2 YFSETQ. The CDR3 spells CASSLDQGKDTQYF. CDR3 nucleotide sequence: TGCGCCAGCAGCTTGGACCAGGGGAAAGATACGCAGTATTTT. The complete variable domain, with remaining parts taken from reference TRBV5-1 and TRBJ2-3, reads KAGVTQTPRYLIKTRGQQVTLSCSPISGHRSVSWYQQTPGQGLQFLFEYFSETQRNKGNFPGRFSGRQFSNSRSEMNVSTLELGDSALYLCASSLDQGKDTQYFGPGTRLTVL.

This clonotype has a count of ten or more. The DNA of the CDR3 is TGTGCCAGCAGCTTTGGGAAGGTTCTTAGGGGGGATGGCTACACCTTC. It translates to CASSFGKVLRGDGYTF. This rearrangement joins TRBV11-2 to TRBJ1-2, with D tentatively TRBD1 (6 bases). Germline lookup yields CDR1 SGHAT and CDR2 FQNNGV. The CDR3 spans 16 residues. V was trimmed by 3 bases and J by 6 bases, leaving 20 bases between them.

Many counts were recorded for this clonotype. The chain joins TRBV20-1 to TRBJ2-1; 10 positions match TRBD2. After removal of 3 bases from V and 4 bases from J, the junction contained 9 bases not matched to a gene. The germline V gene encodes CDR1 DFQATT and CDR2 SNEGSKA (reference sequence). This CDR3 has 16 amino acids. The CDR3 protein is CSARELAGSGYNEQFF. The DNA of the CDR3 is TGCAGTGCTAGGGAACTAGCGGGGAGCGGATACAATGAGCAGTTCTTC.

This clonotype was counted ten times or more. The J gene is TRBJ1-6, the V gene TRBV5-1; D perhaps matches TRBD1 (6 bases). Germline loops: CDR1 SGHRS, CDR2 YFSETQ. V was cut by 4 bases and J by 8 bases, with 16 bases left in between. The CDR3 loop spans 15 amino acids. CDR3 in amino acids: CASSPPETGDSPLHF. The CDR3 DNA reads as TGCGCCAGCAGCCCCCCGGAGACAGGAGATTCACCCCTCCACTTT.

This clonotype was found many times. CDR3 residues: CASSPGRTGELFF. The CDR3 region has the DNA TGTGCCAGCAGCCCGGGTCGCACCGGGGAGCTGTTTTTT. V usage is TRBV7-2 and J usage is TRBJ2-2, with unresolved D. In germline, CDR1 is SGHTA, CDR2 FQGNSA. The CDR3 extends over 13 amino acids. V was shortened by 5 bases and J by 4 bases, with 8 bases between the two germline ends.